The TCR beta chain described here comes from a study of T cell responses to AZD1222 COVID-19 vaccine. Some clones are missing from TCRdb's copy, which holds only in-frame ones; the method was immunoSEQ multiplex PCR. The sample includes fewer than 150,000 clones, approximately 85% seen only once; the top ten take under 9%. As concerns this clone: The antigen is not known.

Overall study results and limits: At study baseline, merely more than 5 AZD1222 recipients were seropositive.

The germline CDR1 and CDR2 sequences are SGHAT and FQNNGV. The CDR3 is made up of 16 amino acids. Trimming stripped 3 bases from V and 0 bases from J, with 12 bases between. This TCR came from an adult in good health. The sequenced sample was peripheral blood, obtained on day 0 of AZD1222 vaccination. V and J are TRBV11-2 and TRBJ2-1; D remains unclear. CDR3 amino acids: CASSFQAHSSYNEQFF. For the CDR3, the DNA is TGTGCCAGCAGCTTCCAGGCCCATAGCTCCTACAATGAGCAGTTCTTC.